These 9 T cell receptor beta chains originate from one sample sequenced in a study of kidney transplant recipient with SARS-CoV-2 infection (dated by TCRdb to the early 2020s). Reading the label with the study, this specimen's time point is: pre-pandemic baseline sample and day 111 after first positive SARS-CoV-2 test. Sequencing took place on an Illumina MiSeq. TCRdb reprocessed the public reads (quality trimming at Q25 with fastp, clone calling with MiXCR) and kept in-frame beta chains. Identical CDR3 protein sequences are pooled into one entry, listed with their most common genes and DNA. Present in this sample are under 300,000 distinct CDR3 sequences, 29% of which were seen just once. The ten biggest clones cover around 6.8% of the sample. The starting material was a blood sample, obtained at baseline and on day 111 from a kidney transplant recipient. The receptors stem from a male patient between 25 and 40 years old who had COVID-19 and was a kidney transplant recipient. Following a transplant, some T lymphocytes may have been derived from the graft donor.

This clonotype was observed at least ten times. The chain combines TRBV6-5 with TRBJ1-2; tentatively, D is TRBD1 (5 bases). The CDR3 is 13 residues long. V was shortened by 5 bases and J by 2 bases, with 9 bases between the two germline ends. CDR1 and CDR2 from the germline V gene are MNHEY and SVGAGI. In nucleotides, the CDR3 is TGTGCCAGCAGTGAGACAGAGAACTATGGCTACACCTTC. This translates into CASSETENYGYTF.

As to this clonotype: This sequence may be a read error, since a much larger clone differs from it by one base. This chain joins TRBV28 and TRBJ1-2; 11 bases match TRBD1. Looked up from germline, CDR1 is MDHEN and CDR2 is SYDVKM. The CDR3 extends over 13 amino acids. The CDR3: CASSWTGGIGHTF. CDR3 bases: TGTGCCAGCAGTTGGACAGGGGGCATTGGCCACACCTTC.

A note on this clonotype: This sequence may be a read error, since a much larger clone differs from it by one base. The V and J genes are TRBV29-1 and TRBJ1-1; no firm D call. CDR3 size: 10 residues. Deletions cut 8 bases from V and 6 bases from J, with 10 bases between. Per the germline V gene, CDR1 is SQVTM and CDR2 is ANQGSEA. CDR3 nucleotides: TGCAGCATTACCGGGCCTGAAGCTTTCTTT. Translated, it gives CSITGPEAFF.

This clonotype was recorded at least ten times. The DNA of the CDR3 is TGCAGCGTTGGGGCGGGAGCGGGAGGGATTAATGAGCAGTTCTTC. Residues: CSVGAGAGGINEQFF. The V gene is TRBV29-1, the J gene TRBJ2-1; TRBD2 matches 10 bases. Losses at the gene ends were 4 bases for V and 7 bases for J; bases not matched to a gene: 10. CDR3 length: 15 residues. Germline-derived CDR1 and CDR2 are SQVTM and ANQGSEA.

In this sample, this clonotype turned up many times. The J gene is TRBJ2-5, the V gene TRBV3-1; 7 bases agree with TRBD2. After removal of 4 bases from V and 12 bases from J, the junction contained 11 bases not matched to a gene. The CDR3 covers 13 residues. Germline lookup yields CDR1 LGHDT and CDR2 YNNKEL (reference sequence). The CDR3 region has the DNA TGTGCCAGCAGCCCAGGACTGGGGGGGTTGGAGTACTTC. Encoded protein: CASSPGLGGLEYF.

This clonotype appeared many times. The chain carries TRBV2 and TRBJ2-1; D is unclear. In germline, CDR1 is SNHLY, CDR2 FYNNEI. The V gene lost 6 bases and the J gene lost 5 bases, with 17 bases spanning the gap. The CDR3 loop spans 15 amino acids. DNA of the CDR3: TGTGCCAGCAGCGCACTCACACGTTTGAACAATGAGCAGTTCTTC. Its protein is CASSALTRLNNEQFF.

About this clonotype itself: Just one base apart from a much larger clone, this may be a read error. The chain couples TRBV6-2 or TRBV6-3 to TRBJ1-2, with TRBD1 matching over 7 bases. This CDR3 region has 14 residues. The V gene's germline CDR1 is MNHEY and CDR2 SVGEGT. CDR3 sequence: CANSLDRISYGYTF. The CDR3 DNA is TGTGCCAACAGTTTGGACAGGATCTCCTATGGCTACACCTTC.

A note on this clonotype: The junction and the germline gene differ at one end; a read error may be behind it. The chain is built from TRBV24-1 and TRBJ1-2; the D is unclear. CDR3 size: 17 residues. Germline V gene sequence: CDR1 KGHDR, CDR2 SFDVKD. The CDR3 sequence: CAASRRSSTRKTYGYTF. The CDR3 region has the DNA TGTGCCGCCAGTCGTCGTTCTAGTACCAGAAAGACCTATGGCTACACCTTC.

This clonotype has at least ten counts. The chain couples TRBV4-1 to TRBJ1-2; unclear D gene. The CDR3 has 14 amino acids. Germline V gives CDR1 MGHRA, CDR2 YSYEKL. V gave up 1 base and J gave up 4 bases, with 10 bases separating them. CDR3 loop: CASSQGQASYGYTF. CDR3 in DNA: TGCGCCAGCAGCCAAGGGCAGGCCAGCTATGGCTACACCTTC.